What follows are 28 T cell receptor beta chains derived from one specimen sequenced in a study of blood T cell repertoires in COVID-19. Here immunoSEQ multiplex PCR was the method, and the copy in TCRdb shows in-frame clones only, minus some. This repertoire shows tens of thousands of clones, 85% found once; its top ten account for 15% to 20%. The sequenced sample consisted of peripheral blood. These receptors were obtained from a human donor in a cohort sampled during active COVID-19.

CDR3 sequence reads: CASMLAGGGEQFF. CDR3 coding DNA: TGTGCCAGCATGTTAGCGGGAGGAGGGGAGCAGTTCTTC. This chain uses TRBV3-1 (or the pseudogene TRBV3-2) with TRBJ2-1; TRBD2 agrees at 10 bases. The V and J ends lost 7 bases and 10 bases, in that order; junction bases with no gene match: 7. This CDR3 region has 13 residues. Germline lookup yields CDR1 LGHDT and CDR2 YNNKEL (reference sequence).

This sequence joins TRBV6-5 and TRBJ1-1, with D maybe TRBD1 (6 bases). V shed 0 bases and J shed 7 bases, with 12 bases lying between them. Germline V gene sequence: CDR1 MNHEY, CDR2 SVGAGI. The CDR3 length is 14 residues. Here the CDR3 reads CASSYSLGGSEAFF. CDR3 bases: TGTGCCAGCAGTTACTCGCTAGGGGGTAGTGAAGCTTTCTTT.

The chain uses TRBV19 and TRBJ1-2; D is ambiguous. The germline gives CDR1 LNHDA, CDR2 SQIVND (reference sequence). The CDR3 is made up of 13 amino acids. The ends were cut back, 7 bases at V and 2 bases at J, with 11 bases in the middle. The CDR3 is CASTPGSNYGYTF. CDR3 nucleotide sequence: TGTGCCAGTACCCCCGGGAGCAACTATGGCTACACCTTC.

The rearrangement joins TRBV6-5 to TRBJ1-6; D is unclear. Germline V gene data show CDR1 as MNHEY and CDR2 as SVGAGI. The germline V and J ends were trimmed by 6 bases and 5 bases, with 14 bases remaining between them. CDR3 length: 15 residues. CDR3 in amino acids: CASSRLNQNNSPLHF. The DNA for the CDR3 is TGTGCCAGCAGCAGACTGAACCAGAATAATTCACCCCTCCACTTT.

The chain carries TRBV9 and TRBJ1-3; D gene unclear. V dropped 3 bases and J dropped 0 bases, with 7 bases sitting between them. Germline V gene sequence: CDR1 SGDLS, CDR2 YYNGEE. This CDR3 comprises 14 residues. CDR3: CASSETVSGNTIYF. For the CDR3, the DNA is TGTGCCAGCAGCGAGACTGTCTCTGGAAACACCATATATTTT.

This chain uses TRBV10-3 with TRBJ1-1, with D possibly being TRBD1 (6 bases). The ends were cut back, 10 bases at V and 1 base at J, with 13 bases in the middle. CDR3 size: 13 residues. In germline, CDR1 is ENHRY, CDR2 SYGVKD. CDR3 in amino acids: CATSDSENTEAFF. The CDR3 coding sequence is TGTGCCACCTCGGACAGCGAGAACACTGAAGCTTTCTTT.

This clone was seen more than once but under ten times. The chain joins TRBV30 to TRBJ1-1; D remains unclear. With 5 bases removed from V and 1 base from J, the gap between germline ends came to 20 bases. From germline, CDR1 is GTSNPN and CDR2 SVGIG (reference sequence). This CDR3 region has 16 residues. The CDR3: CAWVSGIGVWNTEAFF. The CDR3 region has the DNA TGTGCCTGGGTTTCGGGTATAGGAGTGTGGAACACTGAAGCTTTCTTT.

This clone was seen once. The genes are TRBV27 and TRBJ1-2; D gene ambiguous. The V and J ends lost 0 bases and 6 bases respectively, with 14 bases between them. CDR3 length equals 15 residues. Looked up from germline, CDR1 is MNHEY and CDR2 is SMNVEV (reference sequence). The CDR3 DNA sequence: TGTGCCAGCAGTTTATCTGGCGGGCAGGTACATGGCTACACCTTC. This codes for CASSLSGGQVHGYTF.

The V call is TRBV3-1 (or the pseudogene TRBV3-2), the J call TRBJ2-3, with 7 bases that match TRBD2. Per the germline V gene, CDR1 is LGHDT and CDR2 is YNNKEL (reference sequence). This CDR3 region has 11 residues. V shed 10 bases, J shed 10 bases, and the junction held 8 bases outside the gene matches. This CDR3 is CATQDGGAQYF. CDR3 in DNA: TGTGCCACCCAAGATGGGGGGGCGCAGTATTTT.

The chain uses TRBV14 and TRBJ2-5; 8 bases are a match to TRBD2. CDR1 is SGHDN, CDR2 FVKESK, per germline. The junction had 6 bases not matched to a gene; V was cut back by 4 bases and J by 2 bases. The CDR3 totals 15 residues. In DNA form, the CDR3 reads TGTGCCAGCAGCCCGGGACTAGTCTTTCAAGAGACCCAGTACTTC. This codes for CASSPGLVFQETQYF.

The chain uses TRBV7-9 and TRBJ2-7; 8 bases are shared with TRBD1. V dropped 5 bases and J dropped 1; count of bases not matched to a gene: 7. Germline CDR1 is SEHNR and CDR2 is FQNEAQ (reference sequence). This CDR3 region has 15 residues. The CDR3 DNA follows: TGTGCCAGCAGCACAACAGGGGGTGGGTCCTACGAGCAGTACTTC. It encodes CASSTTGGGSYEQYF.

V usage is TRBV7-3 and J usage is TRBJ1-3; possibly TRBD1 for D (6 bases). The germline V gene has CDR1 SGHTA and CDR2 FQGTGA. This CDR3 spans 15 amino acids. Between the trimmed V and J ends, which lost 2 bases and 2 bases, there was a span of 10 bases. CDR3 bases: TGTGCCAGCAGCTTATCCCGGGACACTGGAAACACCATATATTTT. This sequence encodes CASSLSRDTGNTIYF.

The chain recombines TRBV5-4 with TRBJ2-4, with TRBD1 identical over 11 bases. The J segment lost 1 base and the V segment lost 1 base, leaving 4 bases of the junction unmatched. The CDR3 has 17 amino acids. Germline-derived CDR1 and CDR2 are SGHNT and YYREEE (reference sequence). CDR3 DNA: TGTGCCAGCAGCTTGATGGGACAGGGGGTGGCCAAAAACATTCAGTACTTC. It specifies CASSLMGQGVAKNIQYF.

The genes are TRBV18 and TRBJ1-6; D unclear. Trimming took off 5 bases at V and 1 base at J, with 6 bases between the two ends. Germline CDR1 KGHSH, CDR2 LQKENI. This CDR3 comprises 14 residues. The DNA of the CDR3 is TGTGCCAGCTCATTGGAGTCCTATAATTCACCCCTCCACTTT. Protein sequence: CASSLESYNSPLHF.

This chain links TRBV11-2 with TRBJ1-1; D ambiguous. V was shortened by 7 bases and J by 2 bases, with 17 bases between the two germline ends. The CDR3 totals 15 residues. Per germline, CDR1 SGHAT and CDR2 FQNNGV. The CDR3 sequence: CASNHPPEGNTEAFF. CDR3 coding DNA: TGTGCCAGCAACCACCCCCCGGAGGGAAACACTGAAGCTTTCTTT.

This clone was seen a handful of times. The rearrangement links TRBV6-6 to TRBJ2-5; 7 bases map to TRBD1. Trimming took 5 bases from V and 0 from J; bases not matched to a gene: 9. CDR1 is MNHNY, CDR2 SVGAGI, per germline (reference sequence). CDR3 length: 16 residues. This CDR3 reads CASSRQGSMNQETQYF. CDR3 coding DNA: TGTGCCAGCAGTCGACAGGGATCTATGAACCAAGAGACCCAGTACTTC.

The chain uses TRBV5-4 and TRBJ1-2, with D tentatively TRBD1 (5 bases). Germline loops: CDR1 SGHNT, CDR2 YYREEE (reference sequence). Trimming removed 4 bases at V and 5 bases at J, with 15 bases between. The CDR3 is made up of 14 amino acids. This chain's CDR3 is CASSPRDGPYGYTF. In DNA, the CDR3 is TGTGCCAGCAGCCCGCGGGACGGTCCATATGGCTACACCTTC.

This clone was seen more than once but under ten times. The chain couples TRBV4-2 to TRBJ1-1; D is unclear. The germline V gene has CDR1 LGHNA and CDR2 YNFKEQ. The CDR3 consists of 15 residues. Trimming left V 0 bases short and J 5 bases short, with 13 bases between. The CDR3 nucleotides read TGTGCCAGCAGCCAAGAGGGCTTTAGGTGGACTGAAGCTTTCTTT. Translated: CASSQEGFRWTEAFF.

The chain uses TRBV11-2 and TRBJ2-7; D unresolved. The V end was cut by 2 bases, the J end by 5 bases, with 7 bases between. CDR1 and CDR2 from the germline V gene are SGHAT and FQNNGV. This CDR3 has 12 amino acids. The DNA for the CDR3 is TGTGCCAGCAGCTTACAAAGCAACGAGCAGTACTTC. Residues: CASSLQSNEQYF.

The rearrangement joins TRBV18 to TRBJ2-3, with D perhaps matching TRBD1 (6 bases). Trimming took 3 bases from V and 0 from J, leaving 13 bases between them. The CDR3 spans 16 residues. CDR1 and CDR2 (germline): KGHSH, LQKENI. DNA of the CDR3: TGTGCCAGCTCACCCCAACAGGGCTATAGCACAGATACGCAGTATTTT. Protein product: CASSPQQGYSTDTQYF.

The CDR3 is CASSPQMNTEAFF. The DNA of the CDR3 is TGTGCCAGCAGCCCACAAATGAACACTGAAGCTTTCTTT. The genes are TRBV11-1 and TRBJ1-1; D call uncertain. This CDR3 region has 13 residues. Germline loops: CDR1 SGHAT, CDR2 FQDESV (reference sequence). V dropped 5 bases and J dropped 0 bases, with 7 bases sitting between them.

The chain has TRBV7-9 and TRBJ2-2; D ambiguous. Looked up from germline, CDR1 is SEHNR and CDR2 is FQNEAQ (reference sequence). The CDR3 runs to 13 residues. Trimming shortened V by 5 bases and J by 7 bases, and 11 bases separated the two germline ends. The CDR3 region is CASSLVAGGELFF. The DNA of the CDR3 is TGTGCCAGCAGCCTGGTCGCCGGCGGGGAGCTGTTTTTT.

V is TRBV5-4 and J is TRBJ1-2; TRBD1 matches 9 bases. Germline CDR1 and CDR2: SGHNT and YYREEE (reference sequence). The V and J ends lost 4 bases and 6 bases, in that order; junction bases with no gene match: 7. This CDR3 has 14 amino acids. CDR3 region: CASSPLQGAHGYTF. The CDR3 DNA is TGTGCCAGCAGCCCGTTACAGGGGGCGCATGGCTACACCTTC. Variable domain in full (rest from reference TRBV5-4 and TRBJ1-2): ETGVTQSPTHLIKTRGQQVTLRCSSQSGHNTVSWYQQALGQGPQFIFQYYREEENGRGNFPPRFSGLQFPNYSSELNVNALELDDSALYLCASSPLQGAHGYTFGSGTRLTVV.

V usage is TRBV19 and J usage is TRBJ2-1; D may be TRBD1 (6 bases). The length of the CDR3 is 14 residues. V was trimmed by 7 bases and J by 4 bases, leaving 14 bases between them. Germline CDR1 LNHDA, CDR2 SQIVND (reference sequence). In nucleotides, the CDR3 is TGTGCCAGTATGAGGACAGCCCCTTACAATGAGCAGTTCTTC. The encoded protein is CASMRTAPYNEQFF.

The rearrangement links TRBV28 to TRBJ2-7; 7 nucleotides match TRBD1. Germline CDR1 is MDHEN and CDR2 is SYDVKM. With 4 bases clipped from V and 2 bases from J, the junction kept 8 bases outside the gene matches. This CDR3 has 15 residues. CDR3 DNA: TGTGCCAGCAGTTCGACAGGGTCACCACCCTACGAGCAGTACTTC. Translating it yields CASSSTGSPPYEQYF.

The chain is built from TRBV3-1 (or the pseudogene TRBV3-2) and TRBJ1-2, with D maybe TRBD1 (6 bases). The CDR3 spans 15 residues. CDR1 and CDR2 (germline): LGHDT, YNNKEL (reference sequence). The V gene lost 4 bases and the J gene lost 4 bases, with 16 bases spanning the gap. The CDR3, as DNA: TGTGCCAGCAGCCCCAGGGACAACTCGGGCTATGGCTACACCTTC. The encoded protein is CASSPRDNSGYGYTF.

By sample share, this clone is medium-sized. This chain connects TRBV6-1 to TRBJ2-5; tentatively, D is TRBD1 (5 bases). Trimming stripped 1 base from V and 4 bases from J, with 10 bases between. This CDR3 contains 14 residues. Per the germline V gene, CDR1 is MNHNS and CDR2 is SASEGT. The CDR3 DNA sequence: TGTGCCAGCAGTGAAGAGGGGCTAGGAGAGACCCAGTACTTC. Protein: CASSEEGLGETQYF.

This clone was seen only once. The chain has TRBV3-1 (or the pseudogene TRBV3-2) and TRBJ1-3; perhaps TRBD1 as D (5 bases). This CDR3 region has 16 residues. From germline, CDR1 is LGHDT and CDR2 YNNKEL (reference sequence). Trimming left V 3 bases short and J 0 bases short, with 12 bases between. CDR3 DNA: TGTGCCAGCAGCCAGGGGCAGGCGGCCTCTGGAAACACCATATATTTT. This encodes CASSQGQAASGNTIYF.